A single sample is the source of the 14 T cell receptor beta chains below, sequenced in a study of blood T cell repertoires in COVID-19. Libraries were prepared by immunoSEQ multiplex PCR; TCRdb keeps only in-frame clonotypes and omits some of them. Counted here are some 100,000 clones, around 80% occurring once; the ten biggest clones make up around 7%. The sample comprised peripheral blood. These TCRs come from a man aged 50 or older with active or convalescent COVID-19.

In its sample, this clone was seen a few times. This chain joins TRBV18 and TRBJ1-5, with D unresolved. Germline V gives CDR1 KGHSH, CDR2 LQKENI. V was trimmed by 6 bases and J by 2 bases, leaving 8 bases between them. The CDR3 covers 13 residues. In DNA, the CDR3 is TGTGCCAGCTCGCGGGAGGGCAATCAGCCCCAGCATTTT. Protein product: CASSREGNQPQHF.

The chain joins TRBV4-1 to TRBJ1-3, with D perhaps matching TRBD1 (6 bases). With 0 bases removed from V and 3 bases from J, the gap between germline ends came to 12 bases. The CDR3 contains 16 residues. The germline V gene has CDR1 MGHRA and CDR2 YSYEKL. The chain's CDR3 is CASSQDTGPHGNTIYF. Written as DNA, the CDR3 is TGCGCCAGCAGCCAAGATACAGGGCCCCATGGAAACACCATATATTTT.

CDR3 residues: CASSGTSSSTDTQYF. The CDR3 nucleotides read TGTGCCAGCAGCGGGACTAGCTCTAGCACAGATACGCAGTATTTT. The gene calls are TRBV7-8 and TRBJ2-3; 9 bases match TRBD2. The V gene end was trimmed by 5 bases and the J gene end by 0 bases; junction bases not matched to a gene: 3. The CDR3 runs 15 residues. Germline assignment: CDR1 SGHVS and CDR2 FQNEAQ.

CDR3 sequence reads: CASSLDSRTDTQYF. In DNA, the CDR3 is TGTGCCAGCAGCTTGGACAGCCGCACAGATACGCAGTATTTT. V is TRBV5-4 and J is TRBJ2-3; D is unclear. CDR3 length: 14 residues. Germline CDR1 is SGHNT and CDR2 is YYREEE (reference sequence). Trimming removed 0 bases from V and 1 base from J, with 6 bases in between.

This clone was seen a handful of times. The chain carries TRBV4-1 and TRBJ2-2, with a weak D call TRBD1 (7 bases). The V gene lost 4 bases and the J gene lost 6 bases, with 18 bases spanning the gap. The CDR3 is made up of 16 amino acids. Germline values: CDR1 MGHRA, CDR2 YSYEKL. The CDR3, as DNA: TGCGCCAGCAGCCCTCAGGGGGGCAGGGTGGCCGGGGAGCTGTTTTTT. Protein sequence: CASSPQGGRVAGELFF.

The CDR3, as DNA: TGTGCCAGCAGCCAAGCGAGTATGAGCTCCTACGAGCAGTACTTC. As protein: CASSQASMSSYEQYF. The chain joins TRBV3-1 (or the pseudogene TRBV3-2) to TRBJ2-7; no definite D call. Trimming left V 1 base short and J 0 bases short, with 10 bases between. Germline CDR1 reads LGHDT; CDR2 reads YNNKEL (reference sequence). The CDR3 spans 15 residues.

The table lists this clone with a few counts. The rearrangement uses TRBV5-6 and TRBJ1-1, with D possibly matching TRBD1 (5 bases). The CDR3 extends over 16 amino acids. CDR1 is SGHDT, CDR2 YYEEEE, per germline. Trimming removed 2 bases at V and 1 base at J, with 15 bases between. In nucleotides, the CDR3 is TGTGCCAGCAGCTTTGGGGGGTGGGCCGAGAACACTGAAGCTTTCTTT. Translation: CASSFGGWAENTEAFF.

V and J are TRBV27 and TRBJ1-5; D perhaps matches TRBD1 (5 bases). The germline V and J ends were trimmed by 4 bases and 2 bases, with 6 bases remaining between them. This CDR3 contains 13 residues. CDR1 and CDR2 (germline): MNHEY, SMNVEV (reference sequence). CDR3 sequence: CASSSGGNQPQHF. The CDR3 coding sequence is TGTGCCAGCAGTTCGGGGGGCAATCAGCCCCAGCATTTT.

The gene calls are TRBV18 and TRBJ1-5; 9 positions match TRBD1. The V segment lost 4 bases and the J segment 7 bases; nucleotides outside the gene matches: 5. The CDR3 sequence is 14 residues long. Germline assignment: CDR1 KGHSH and CDR2 LQKENI. The CDR3 DNA follows: TGTGCCAGCTCACTGGACAGGGGATACCAGCCCCAGCATTTT. This codes for CASSLDRGYQPQHF.

This clone was counted once. This chain links TRBV4-3 with TRBJ2-7; D is undetermined. V was pared by 11 bases and J by 0 bases, with 11 bases between. Germline V CDR1 and CDR2: LGHNA, YSLEER. This CDR3 has 12 amino acids. Written as DNA, the CDR3 is TGCGCCGGAGTGATGCGCTCCTACGAGCAGTACTTC. Translated, it gives CAGVMRSYEQYF.

The chain couples TRBV25-1 to TRBJ2-1; the D gene is possibly TRBD2 (6 bases). V was shortened by 10 bases and J by 3 bases, with 16 bases between the two germline ends. The germline gives CDR1 MGHDK, CDR2 SYGVNS. This CDR3 has 14 amino acids. The CDR3: CANVGTEYYNEQFF. CDR3 in DNA: TGTGCCAATGTAGGGACTGAATACTACAATGAGCAGTTCTTC. The variable domain in full, with the rest retrieved from reference TRBV25-1 and TRBJ2-1, is EADIYQTPRYLVIGTGKKITLECSQTMGHDKMYWYQQDPGMELHLIHYSYGVNSTEKGDLSSESTVSRIRTEHFPLTLESARPSHTSQYLCANVGTEYYNEQFFGPGTRLTVL.

The rearrangement uses TRBV19 and TRBJ1-2; 7 nucleotides match TRBD1. The CDR3 is made up of 14 amino acids. Trimming took 5 bases from V and 4 from J; bases not matched to a gene: 7. CDR1 is LNHDA and CDR2 is SQIVND in the germline V gene (reference sequence). This CDR3 reads CASSQQGYGYGYTF. The CDR3 DNA reads TGTGCCAGTAGTCAACAGGGGTACGGCTATGGCTACACCTTC.

The chain couples TRBV5-1 to TRBJ1-2; tentatively, D is TRBD1 (5 bases). Germline-derived CDR1 and CDR2 are SGHRS and YFSETQ. This CDR3 has 14 amino acids. V was cut by 0 bases and J by 4 bases, with 10 bases left in between. For the CDR3, the DNA is TGCGCCAGCAGCTTGGCTCAGGGTAGCTATGGCTACACCTTC. Protein product: CASSLAQGSYGYTF.

The chain uses TRBV3-1 (or the pseudogene TRBV3-2) and TRBJ1-2, with 8 bases aligning to TRBD1. The CDR3 is 15 residues long. V lost 3 bases and J lost 2; bases outside the gene matches: 5. Germline CDR1 is LGHDT and CDR2 is YNNKEL (reference sequence). CDR3 loop: CASSHSDRGNYGYTF. The CDR3, as DNA: TGTGCCAGCAGCCACTCAGACAGGGGCAACTATGGCTACACCTTC.